Following are 5 T cell receptor beta chains from one sample sequenced in a study of blood T cell repertoires in COVID-19. The protocol was immunoSEQ multiplex PCR, while the TCRdb copy is restricted to in-frame clones and leaves out a portion. This sample yields over 100,000 clones, of which less than 90% are seen a single time; 4.5% to 5.5% belongs to the top ten. The sequenced material came from peripheral blood. These receptors all come from a human donor in a cohort sampled during active COVID-19.

The V call is TRBV5-5, the J call TRBJ1-5, with D possibly TRBD1 on 6 matching bases. Germline V CDR1 and CDR2: SGHKS, YYEKEE (reference sequence). The CDR3 covers 14 residues. V lost 4 bases and J lost 6, with 14 bases in between. The CDR3 DNA reads TGTGCCAGCAGCGAACAGGGTTTGGGTCAGCCCCAGCATTTT. This codes for CASSEQGLGQPQHF. Looking up the rest from reference TRBV5-5 and TRBJ1-5 gives the full variable domain: DAGVTQSPTHLIKTRGQQVTLRCSPISGHKSVSWYQQVLGQGPQFIFQYYEKEERGRGNFPDRFSARQFPNYSSELNVNALLLGDSALYLCASSEQGLGQPQHFGDGTRLSIL.

The chain has TRBV6-1 and TRBJ2-7, with D uncertain. Trimming shortened V by 2 bases and J by 6 bases, and 8 bases separated the two germline ends. The germline V gene has CDR1 MNHNS and CDR2 SASEGT. CDR3 length equals 12 residues. This CDR3 reads CASSEHRTEQYF. As DNA, the CDR3 is TGTGCCAGCAGTGAACACAGAACCGAGCAGTACTTC.

The rearrangement links TRBV29-1 to TRBJ2-1; 11 bases are a match to TRBD2. The CDR3 loop spans 14 amino acids. Germline assignment: CDR1 SQVTM and CDR2 ANQGSEA. V lost 1 base, J lost 10 bases, and 6 bases stayed unmatched. The CDR3 loop reads CSVEVAGGMSEQFF. The DNA for the CDR3 is TGCAGCGTTGAAGTAGCGGGGGGGATGAGCGAGCAGTTCTTC.

The chain joins TRBV6-1 to TRBJ2-7; perhaps TRBD2 as D (6 bases). CDR1 and CDR2 from the germline V gene are MNHNS and SASEGT. The ends were cut back, 0 bases at V and 2 bases at J, with 17 bases in the middle. This CDR3 contains 17 residues. This CDR3 is CASSEALRRDQTYEQYF. The CDR3 DNA reads as TGTGCCAGCAGTGAAGCTCTGAGGAGGGACCAGACCTACGAGCAGTACTTC.

The genes are TRBV28 and TRBJ1-1; 7 bases are shared with TRBD1. This CDR3 spans 13 amino acids. The J segment lost 6 bases and the V segment lost 6 bases, leaving 7 bases of the junction unmatched. In germline, CDR1 is MDHEN, CDR2 SYDVKM. The CDR3 sequence is CASSHDRDPEAFF. CDR3 bases: TGTGCCAGCAGCCATGACAGGGACCCTGAAGCTTTCTTT.